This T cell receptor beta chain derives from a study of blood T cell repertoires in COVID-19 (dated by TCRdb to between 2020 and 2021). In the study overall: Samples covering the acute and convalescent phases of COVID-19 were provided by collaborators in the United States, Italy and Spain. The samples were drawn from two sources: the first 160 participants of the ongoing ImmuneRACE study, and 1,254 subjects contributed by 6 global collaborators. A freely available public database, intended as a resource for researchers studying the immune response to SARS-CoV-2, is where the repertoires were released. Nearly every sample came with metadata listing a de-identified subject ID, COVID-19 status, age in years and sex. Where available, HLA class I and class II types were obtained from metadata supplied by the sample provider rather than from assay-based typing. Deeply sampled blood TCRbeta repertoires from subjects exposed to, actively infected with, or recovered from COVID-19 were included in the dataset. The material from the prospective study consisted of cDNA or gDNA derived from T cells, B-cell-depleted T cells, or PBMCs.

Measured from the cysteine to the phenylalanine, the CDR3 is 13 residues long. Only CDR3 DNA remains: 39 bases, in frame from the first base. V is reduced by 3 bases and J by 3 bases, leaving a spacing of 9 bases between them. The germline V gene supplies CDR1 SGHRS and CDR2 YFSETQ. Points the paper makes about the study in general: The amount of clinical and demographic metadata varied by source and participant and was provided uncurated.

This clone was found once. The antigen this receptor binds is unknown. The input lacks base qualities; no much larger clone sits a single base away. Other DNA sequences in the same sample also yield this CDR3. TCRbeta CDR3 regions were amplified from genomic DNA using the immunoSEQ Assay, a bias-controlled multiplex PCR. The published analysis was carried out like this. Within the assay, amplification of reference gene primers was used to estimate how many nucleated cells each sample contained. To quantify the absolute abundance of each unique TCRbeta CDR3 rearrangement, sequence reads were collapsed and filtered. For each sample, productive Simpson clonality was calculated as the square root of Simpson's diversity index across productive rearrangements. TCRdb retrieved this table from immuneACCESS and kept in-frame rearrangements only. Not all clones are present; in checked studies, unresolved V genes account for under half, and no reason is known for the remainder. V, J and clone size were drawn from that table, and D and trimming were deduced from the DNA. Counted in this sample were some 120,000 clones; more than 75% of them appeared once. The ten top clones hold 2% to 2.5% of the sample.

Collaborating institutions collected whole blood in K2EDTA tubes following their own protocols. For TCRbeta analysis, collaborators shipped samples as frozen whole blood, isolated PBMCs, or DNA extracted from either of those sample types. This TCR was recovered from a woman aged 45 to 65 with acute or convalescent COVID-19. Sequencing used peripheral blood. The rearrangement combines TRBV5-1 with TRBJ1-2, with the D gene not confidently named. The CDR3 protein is CASSSRGDYGYTF. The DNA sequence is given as TGCGCCAGCAGCTCCCGGGGTGACTATGGCTACACCTTC.